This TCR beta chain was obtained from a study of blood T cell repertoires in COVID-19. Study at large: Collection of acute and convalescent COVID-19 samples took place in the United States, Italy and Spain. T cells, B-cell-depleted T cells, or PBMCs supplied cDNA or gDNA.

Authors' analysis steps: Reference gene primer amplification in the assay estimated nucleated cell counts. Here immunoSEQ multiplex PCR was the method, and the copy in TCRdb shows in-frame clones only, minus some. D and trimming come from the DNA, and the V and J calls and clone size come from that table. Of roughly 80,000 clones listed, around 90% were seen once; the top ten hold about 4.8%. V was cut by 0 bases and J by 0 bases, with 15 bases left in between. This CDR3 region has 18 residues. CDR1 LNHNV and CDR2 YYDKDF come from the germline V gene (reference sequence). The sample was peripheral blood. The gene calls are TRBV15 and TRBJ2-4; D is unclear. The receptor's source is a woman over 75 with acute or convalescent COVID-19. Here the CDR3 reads CATSRDRNMETAKNIQYF. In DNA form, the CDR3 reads TGTGCCACCAGCAGAGATCGGAATATGGAGACAGCCAAAAACATTCAGTACTTC.